Each of the 30 T cell receptor beta chains below was sequenced from the same sample in a study of blood T cell repertoires in COVID-19. Produced via immunoSEQ multiplex PCR; TCRdb's table is partial and in-frame only. The sample shows around 380,000 clones, about 89% of them seen only once. Sequenced: PBMCs or T cells enriched from blood (not recorded which). The receptors come from a man aged 30 to 39 who had recovered from COVID-19.

This clone was seen just once. This chain joins TRBV27 and TRBJ2-1; D might be TRBD2 (6 bases). Germline CDR1 and CDR2: MNHEY and SMNVEV (reference sequence). The CDR3 totals 15 residues. V dropped 4 bases and J dropped 7 bases, with 17 bases sitting between them. The CDR3 coding sequence is TGTGCCAGCAGTTCCGGGGACTCCTCCCGGAATGAGCAGTTCTTC. It yields the protein CASSSGDSSRNEQFF.

This clone occurred once. V and J are TRBV4-2 and TRBJ1-4; possibly TRBD1 for D (5 bases). V gave up 0 bases and J gave up 4 bases, with 9 bases separating them. The CDR3 has 15 amino acids. CDR1 and CDR2 (germline): LGHNA, YNFKEQ. CDR3 residues: CASSQDSQGNEKLFF. CDR3 DNA: TGTGCCAGCAGCCAAGACTCCCAGGGTAATGAAAAACTGTTTTTT.

This clone was seen ten or more times. This chain connects TRBV6-5 to TRBJ2-7, with 11 nucleotides matching TRBD2. Trimming at V came to 5 bases and at J to 5 bases, leaving 8 bases not matched to a gene. CDR3 size: 15 residues. The V gene's germline CDR1 is MNHEY and CDR2 SVGAGI. The CDR3 DNA reads TGTGCCAGCAGTAAAAGACTAGCGGGGAGGGACGAGCAGTACTTC. Protein product: CASSKRLAGRDEQYF.

This clone occurred a few times. The chain recombines TRBV15 with TRBJ1-2; D gene uncertain. CDR1 and CDR2 (germline): LNHNV, YYDKDF (reference sequence). This CDR3 comprises 14 residues. With 5 bases removed from V and 5 bases from J, the gap between germline ends came to 15 bases. The CDR3 is CATSRSGSSYGYTF. Written as DNA, the CDR3 is TGTGCCACCAGCCGATCGGGTAGCAGTTATGGCTACACCTTC.

The V gene is TRBV3-1 (or the pseudogene TRBV3-2), the J gene TRBJ2-2, with a weak D call TRBD1 (6 bases). Trimming stripped 4 bases from V and 6 bases from J, with 6 bases between. The CDR3 is 12 residues long. Germline loops: CDR1 LGHDT, CDR2 YNNKEL (reference sequence). The CDR3 sequence: CASSPGAGELFF. CDR3 in DNA: TGTGCCAGCAGCCCAGGGGCCGGGGAGCTGTTTTTT.

This sequence joins TRBV30 and TRBJ1-3, with no clear D. Trimming took off 2 bases at V and 0 bases at J, with 11 bases between the two ends. This CDR3 is 15 amino acids long. Germline values: CDR1 GTSNPN, CDR2 SVGIG (reference sequence). CDR3 nucleotide sequence: TGTGCCTGGAGTTATGGCCCGGGCTCTGGAAACACCATATATTTT. Amino acid sequence: CAWSYGPGSGNTIYF.

This chain uses TRBV7-2 with TRBJ2-1; D might be TRBD2 (6 bases). The CDR3 contains 14 residues. Germline V gene lookup returns CDR1 SGHTA and CDR2 FQGNSA. Trimming cost V 2 bases and J 7 bases, with 12 bases left between them. CDR3 sequence: CASSLNAGWNEQFF. The CDR3, as DNA: TGTGCCAGCAGCTTAAACGCGGGGTGGAATGAGCAGTTCTTC.

The chain employs TRBV7-8 and TRBJ1-6; 7 nucleotides match TRBD1. Per germline, CDR1 SGHVS and CDR2 FQNEAQ. The CDR3 has 16 residues. V dropped 3 bases and J dropped 8; count of bases not matched to a gene: 10. The DNA of the CDR3 is TGTGCCAGCAGCTTTGGATGGGGGACAGAAGATTCACCCCTCCACTTT. This codes for CASSFGWGTEDSPLHF. The full variable domain, with the rest looked up from reference TRBV7-8 and TRBJ1-6, is GAGVSQSPRYKVAKRGQDVALRCDPISGHVSLFWYQQALGQGPEFLTYFQNEAQLDKSGLPSDRFFAERPEGSVSTLKIQRTQQEDSAVYLCASSFGWGTEDSPLHFGNGTRLTVT.

The chain has TRBV11-2 and TRBJ2-5; 11 bases align to TRBD2. Germline values: CDR1 SGHAT, CDR2 FQNNGV. This CDR3 is 16 amino acids long. Trimming cost V 5 bases and J 5 bases; bases outside gene matches: 10. The CDR3 reads CASSRQLAGAGETQYF. The CDR3 DNA reads as TGTGCCAGCAGCCGCCAACTAGCGGGGGCCGGGGAGACCCAGTACTTC.

The chain joins TRBV18 to TRBJ1-5, with 7 positions matching TRBD1. The CDR3 sequence is 15 residues long. CDR1 and CDR2 from the germline V gene are KGHSH and LQKENI. V shed 2 bases and J 5 bases; nucleotides not matched to a gene: 6. The CDR3 DNA is TGTGCCAGCTCACCAATGGGGGACAGAGATCAGCCCCAGCATTTT. Amino acids: CASSPMGDRDQPQHF.

This clone was recorded once. The chain joins TRBV15 to TRBJ1-5; TRBD1 agrees at 7 bases. CDR3 size: 15 residues. Germline CDR1 and CDR2: LNHNV and YYDKDF (reference sequence). J gave up 6 bases and V 6 bases, and 11 bases lay outside the gene matches. CDR3 coding DNA: TGTGCCACCAGACAGGAGGGGGCTGGTAGTCAGCCCCAGCATTTT. Translating gives CATRQEGAGSQPQHF.

The chain combines TRBV4-3 with TRBJ2-5, with unresolved D. Germline CDR1 reads LGHNA; CDR2 reads YSLEER. V gave up 0 bases and J gave up 5 bases, with 10 bases separating them. This CDR3 contains 14 residues. The CDR3 nucleotides are TGCGCCAGCAGCCAAGATCCCGCAGTGGAGACCCAGTACTTC. It codes for CASSQDPAVETQYF.

This chain uses TRBV21-1 with TRBJ1-6. TRBV21-1 is reported as a pseudogene. The CDR3 length is 17 residues. The CDR3 protein is CAPRALPGTSGNSPLHF. In DNA, the CDR3 is TGTGCCCCCCGGGCCCTACCCGGGACTTCAGGGAATTCACCCCTCCACTTT.

In nucleotides, the CDR3 is TGTGCCAGCAGCCCCACACAGGTGCTCTCCTACGAGCAGTACTTC. It yields the protein CASSPTQVLSYEQYF. The chain carries TRBV7-2 and TRBJ2-7, with D possibly being TRBD1 (5 bases). CDR1 and CDR2 (germline): SGHTA, FQGNSA. The CDR3 runs 15 residues. V lost 5 bases to trimming and J lost 0 bases, with 14 bases between them. The full variable domain, with the rest looked up from reference TRBV7-2 and TRBJ2-7, is GAGVSQSPSNKVTEKGKDVELRCDPISGHTALYWYRQSLGQGLEFLIYFQGNSAPDKSGLPSDRFSAERTGGSVSTLTIQRTQQEDSAVYLCASSPTQVLSYEQYFGPGTRLTVT.

V usage is TRBV5-4 and J usage is TRBJ2-1; 8 bases are shared with TRBD1. Per germline, CDR1 SGHNT and CDR2 YYREEE (reference sequence). With V trimmed by 4 bases and J by 4 bases, 10 bases remained unmatched. The length of the CDR3 is 16 residues. The CDR3 here is CASSLVRGRWYNEQFF. The CDR3 DNA follows: TGTGCCAGCAGCCTTGTCAGGGGGCGCTGGTACAATGAGCAGTTCTTC.

The J gene is TRBJ1-6, the V gene TRBV12-5, with 9 bases matching TRBD1. There are 15 residues in the CDR3. J was trimmed by 10 bases and V by 5 bases; bases with no gene match: 9. Germline V gene lookup returns CDR1 LGHNT and CDR2 FRNRAP. CDR3 nucleotide sequence: TGTGCTAGTGGTATGGGACAGGGCCTAGGATCACCCCTCCACTTT. It codes for CASGMGQGLGSPLHF.

The J gene is TRBJ2-3, the V gene TRBV4-2, with 12 positions matching TRBD2. J gave up 1 base and V 4 bases, and 6 bases lay outside the gene matches. Looked up from germline, CDR1 is LGHNA and CDR2 is YNFKEQ. The CDR3 is 17 amino acids. The CDR3 sequence is CASSLRTSGEGTDTQYF. The CDR3 bases are TGTGCCAGCAGCCTTAGGACTAGCGGGGAAGGCACAGATACGCAGTATTTT.

The chain has TRBV9 and TRBJ1-1, with D perhaps matching TRBD1 (6 bases). The CDR3 runs 14 residues. V lost 4 bases, J lost 4 bases, and 14 bases lay in between. In germline, CDR1 is SGDLS, CDR2 YYNGEE. The CDR3 sequence: CASSRERQATEAFF. DNA of the CDR3: TGTGCCAGCAGCAGAGAGCGACAGGCCACTGAAGCTTTCTTT. Full variable domain (missing parts from reference TRBV9 and TRBJ1-1): DSGVTQTPKHLITATGQRVTLRCSPRSGDLSVYWYQQSLDQGLQFLIQYYNGEERAKGNILERFSAQQFPDLHSELNLSSLELGDSALYFCASSRERQATEAFFGQGTRLTVV.

The V and J genes are TRBV27 and TRBJ2-1; D is undetermined. The germline V and J ends were trimmed by 7 bases and 5 bases, with 18 bases remaining between them. This CDR3 region has 15 residues. Germline CDR1 reads MNHEY; CDR2 reads SMNVEV (reference sequence). Written as DNA, the CDR3 is TGTGCCAGCACCAACGACAAGCTCCTAAACAATGAGCAGTTCTTC. Its translation is CASTNDKLLNNEQFF.

The chain recombines TRBV10-3 with TRBJ1-6; 7 nucleotides match TRBD1. From germline, CDR1 is ENHRY and CDR2 SYGVKD. This CDR3 spans 15 amino acids. Losses at the gene ends were 10 bases for V and 6 bases for J; bases not matched to a gene: 12. CDR3 amino acids: CATALATGINSPLHF. The DNA of the CDR3 is TGTGCCACCGCTTTGGCGACAGGGATTAATTCACCCCTCCACTTT.

V is TRBV7-9 and J is TRBJ2-2; 7 bases are shared with TRBD1. Per germline, CDR1 SEHNR and CDR2 FQNEAQ (reference sequence). V lost 5 bases, J lost 2 bases, and 8 bases stayed unmatched. This CDR3 comprises 16 residues. The CDR3, as DNA: TGTGCCAGCAGCACCCCACAGGGGCCCAACACCGGGGAGCTGTTTTTT. The encoded protein is CASSTPQGPNTGELFF.

The chain recombines TRBV29-1 with TRBJ2-5, with 8 bases matching TRBD2. CDR3 length equals 14 residues. CDR1 is SQVTM, CDR2 ANQGSEA, per germline. The trim removed 6 bases at V and 3 bases at J, leaving 9 bases unmatched. CDR3 amino acids: CSVGGATRKETQYF. CDR3 DNA: TGCAGCGTCGGGGGGGCTACCAGAAAAGAGACCCAGTACTTC.

The V call is TRBV4-1, the J call TRBJ2-3; D is possibly TRBD1 (6 bases). CDR3 length: 13 residues. In germline, CDR1 is MGHRA, CDR2 YSYEKL. Trimming removed 7 bases at V and 3 bases at J, with 11 bases between. The CDR3 reads CASTGTLTDTQYF. The CDR3 coding sequence is TGCGCCAGCACCGGGACACTGACAGATACGCAGTATTTT.

This clone showed up just once. J is TRBJ1-1 and V is TRBV5-6; D perhaps matches TRBD1 (6 bases). The V gene's germline CDR1 is SGHDT and CDR2 YYEEEE. The CDR3 is 14 amino acids. Trimming left V 0 bases short and J 5 bases short, with 11 bases between. This CDR3 is CASSLGPQGTEAFF. CDR3 DNA sequence: TGTGCCAGCAGCTTGGGGCCCCAGGGGACTGAAGCTTTCTTT.

This clone was counted between two and nine times. The chain couples TRBV10-3 to TRBJ2-3; unclear D gene. This CDR3 spans 13 amino acids. Trimming cost V 1 base and J 5 bases, with 7 bases left between them. From germline, CDR1 is ENHRY and CDR2 SYGVKD. The DNA for the CDR3 is TGTGCCATCAGTGAGTTAGATGGAGATACGCAGTATTTT. The encoded protein is CAISELDGDTQYF.

The chain is built from TRBV30 and TRBJ1-2, with 8 bases fitting TRBD1. CDR1 is GTSNPN and CDR2 is SVGIG in the germline V gene (reference sequence). This CDR3 is 15 amino acids long. The ends lost 0 bases at V and 8 bases at J; junction bases unmatched: 11. CDR3 nucleotides: TGTGCCTGGAGTGTGCGTCGTAGGACAGGGTACGGCTACACCTTC. Amino acids: CAWSVRRRTGYGYTF.

The chain employs TRBV7-3 and TRBJ1-1, with 9 bases fitting TRBD1. Losses at the gene ends were 2 bases for V and 5 bases for J; bases not matched to a gene: 3. Germline CDR1 SGHTA, CDR2 FQGTGA. This CDR3 has 14 amino acids. Here the CDR3 reads CASSLGQGSTEAFF. In DNA form, the CDR3 reads TGTGCCAGCAGCTTAGGACAGGGGAGTACTGAAGCTTTCTTT.

The J gene is TRBJ2-5, the V gene TRBV9, with TRBD1 as a possible D gene (6 bases). This CDR3 is built from 17 residues. Trimming took off 0 bases at V and 5 bases at J, with 20 bases between the two ends. CDR1 is SGDLS, CDR2 YYNGEE, per germline. Written as DNA, the CDR3 is TGTGCCAGCAGCGTAGCTGGTATGGGGGCGAGATGGGAGACCCAGTACTTC. Translation gives CASSVAGMGARWETQYF. Complete variable domain (other parts from reference TRBV9 and TRBJ2-5): DSGVTQTPKHLITATGQRVTLRCSPRSGDLSVYWYQQSLDQGLQFLIQYYNGEERAKGNILERFSAQQFPDLHSELNLSSLELGDSALYFCASSVAGMGARWETQYFGPGTRLLVL.

V usage is TRBV7-9 and J usage is TRBJ2-3; D remains ambiguous. V was clipped by 5 bases and J by 4 bases, with 10 bases between them. Germline CDR1 reads SEHNR; CDR2 reads FQNEAQ (reference sequence). This CDR3 contains 13 residues. DNA for the CDR3: TGTGCCAGCAGCCTCGGGTCTCCAGATACGCAGTATTTT. Translated, it gives CASSLGSPDTQYF. The variable domain in full, with the rest retrieved from reference TRBV7-9 and TRBJ2-3, is DTGVSQNPRHKITKRGQNVTFRCDPISEHNRLYWYRQTLGQGPEFLTYFQNEAQLEKSRLLSDRFSAERPKGSFSTLEIQRTEQGDSAMYLCASSLGSPDTQYFGPGTRLTVL.

This clone appeared a single time. The J gene is TRBJ1-2, the V gene TRBV7-8; D ambiguous. The CDR3 has 13 amino acids. Germline loops: CDR1 SGHVS, CDR2 FQNEAQ. V lost 1 base and J 8 bases, leaving 11 bases between the germline ends. CDR3 residues: CASSLGTDRGYTF. In DNA form, the CDR3 reads TGTGCCAGCAGCTTAGGCACCGATCGGGGCTACACCTTC. The full variable domain, in which reference TRBV7-8 and TRBJ1-2 provide the parts outside the CDR3, is GAGVSQSPRYKVAKRGQDVALRCDPISGHVSLFWYQQALGQGPEFLTYFQNEAQLDKSGLPSDRFFAERPEGSVSTLKIQRTQQEDSAVYLCASSLGTDRGYTFGSGTRLTVV.